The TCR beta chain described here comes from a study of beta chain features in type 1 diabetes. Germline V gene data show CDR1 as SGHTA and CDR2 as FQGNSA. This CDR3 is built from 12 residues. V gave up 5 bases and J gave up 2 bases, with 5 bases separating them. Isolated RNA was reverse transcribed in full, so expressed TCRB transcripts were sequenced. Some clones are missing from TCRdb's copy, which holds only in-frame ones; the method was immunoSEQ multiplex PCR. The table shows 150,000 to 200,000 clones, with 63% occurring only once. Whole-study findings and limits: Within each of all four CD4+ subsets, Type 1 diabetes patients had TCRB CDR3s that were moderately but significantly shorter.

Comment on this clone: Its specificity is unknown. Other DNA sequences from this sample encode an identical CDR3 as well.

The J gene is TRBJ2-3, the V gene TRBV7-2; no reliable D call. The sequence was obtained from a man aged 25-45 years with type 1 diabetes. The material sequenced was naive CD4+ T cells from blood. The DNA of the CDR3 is TGTGCCAGCAGCCCATACACAGATACGCAGTATTTT. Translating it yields CASSPYTDTQYF.